The rows below give T cell receptor beta chains drawn from one sample of a study of T cell repertoires in cytomegalovirus infection. Their antigens are not known. In TCRdb, the reads were re-called with MiXCR into one record per CDR3 protein. The repertoire holds under 300,000 distinct CDR3 sequences, with around 20% as singletons. Here the sequenced sample was cultured PBMCs, taken from culture after CMV antigen stimulation. These TCRs come from a human donor in good health (CMV status not recorded). Some clones in this sample may be carry-over from other donors' samples. The CDR3 runs from the conserved cysteine through the conserved F or W. D genes are given only for firm matches. Not every row has a clone size; where given, it reads once, few, many or a size class.

j_call v_call clone_size d_call cdr3_nt cdr3_aa
TRBJ2-3 TRBV12-3/TRBV12-4 - TRBD1 TGTGCCAGCACCGGGACAGGGTCTACAGATACGCAGTATTTT CASTGTGSTDTQYF
TRBJ2-3 TRBV3-1 few - TGTGCCAGTACTCCCTCAGGCGCCCGCACAGATACGCAGTATTTT CASTPSGARTDTQYF
TRBJ2-3 TRBV6-2/TRBV6-3 many TRBD2 TGTGCCAGCAGCACCGGGACTAGCGCAGATACGCAGTATTTT CASSTGTSADTQYF
TRBJ1-2 TRBV27 - - TGTGCCAGCAGTTCTCCCGGGGCGCAGGGCTATGGCTACACCTTC CASSSPGAQGYGYTF
TRBJ2-5 TRBV7-8 many - TGTGCCAGCAGCCCGACGGGACTCCGGGGGGAGACCCAGTACTTC CASSPTGLRGETQYF
TRBJ2-1 TRBV12-3/TRBV12-4 - - TGTGCCAGCAGAGCTTCGGCGGGTCCCTACAATGACCAGTTCTTC CASRASAGPYNDQFF
TRBJ1-4 TRBV5-8 few TRBD1 TGTGCCAGCAGCCTTGGGACAGGGTTAAGTGAAAAACTGTTTTTT CASSLGTGLSEKLFF
TRBJ1-5 TRBV12-3/TRBV12-4 few TRBD1 TGTGCCAGCAGTTTCGGGACAGGGAATTTCCGTCAGCCCCAGCATTTT CASSFGTGNFRQPQHF
TRBJ1-2 TRBV6-1 - - TGTGCCAGCAGGATGACAGCTAACTATGGCTACACCTTC CASRMTANYGYTF
TRBJ2-1 TRBV10-3 many TRBD2 TGTGCCATCGGTATGGGACTAGCGGGAGGGATGGGGAATGAGCAGTTCTTC CAIGMGLAGGMGNEQFF
TRBJ2-3 TRBV7-9 many TRBD2 TGTGCCAGCAGCCGAAGAGCGGGGTCAGATACGCAGTATTTT CASSRRAGSDTQYF
TRBJ1-5 TRBV28 few - TGTGCCAGCAGTCCCTACTCCGGACAGAATAATCAGCCCCAGCATTTT CASSPYSGQNNQPQHF
TRBJ2-6 TRBV7-2 many - TGTGCCAGCAGCTTCCGGACACGGGAGTCCGGGGCCAACGTCCTGACTTTC CASSFRTRESGANVLTF
TRBJ2-1 TRBV7-8 few - TGTGCCAGCACCTCCTTAGCAAATGAGCAGTTCTTC CASTSLANEQFF
TRBJ2-5 TRBV6-5 many - TGCTCAGGGATGAGGAGAACCCACCAAGAGACCCAGTACTTC CSGMRRTHQETQYF
TRBJ2-1 TRBV18 - TRBD1 TGTGCCAGCTCACCCCCGACAGGGGGCAACAATGAGCAGTTCTTC CASSPPTGGNNEQFF
TRBJ1-6 TRBV20-1 few TRBD1 TGCAGTGCTAGAGATCGAACGGGACAGGGGAATTCACCCCTCCACTTT CSARDRTGQGNSPLHF
TRBJ2-7 TRBV12-3/TRBV12-4 - TRBD1 TGTGCCAGCCGCCGGGACAGCACCTACGAGCAGTACTTC CASRRDSTYEQYF
TRBJ2-1 TRBV7-3 - TRBD2 TGTGCCAGCAGCCCAAGTAGCGGGAGTAAGGGCCCCTCCTACAATGAGCAGTTCTTC CASSPSSGSKGPSYNEQFF
TRBJ2-2 TRBV5-5 few - TGTGCCAGCAGCTTGGCAGGGCAGACGAACACCGGGGAGCTGTTTTTT CASSLAGQTNTGELFF
TRBJ2-4 TRBV7-8 many - TGTGCCAGCAGCTTAATAAGCGACATTCAGTACTTC CASSLISDIQYF
TRBJ2-2 TRBV4-1 - - TGCGCCAGCAGCCAAGATCTTAGAGCTCACGCGAACACCGGGGAGCTGTTTTTT CASSQDLRAHANTGELFF
TRBJ1-3 TRBV6-1 - - TGTGCCAGCAGTGAGGGATTCCGGACTGCCAGGATGGTCACCATATATTTT CASSEGFRTARMVTIYF
TRBJ1-5 TRBV20-1 - TRBD1 TGCAGTGCGGACGGACAGGGTAGCAATCAGCCCCAGCATTTT CSADGQGSNQPQHF
TRBJ2-1 TRBV10-3 few - TGTGCCTGTCAAGGCGGGGATTCCTACAATGAGCAGTTCTTC CACQGGDSYNEQFF
TRBJ1-2 TRBV7-6 few TRBD1 TGTGCCAGCAGCTTAGAGGCCAGGGGGCGGAATTTGGACTATGGCTACACCTTC CASSLEARGRNLDYGYTF
TRBJ2-2 TRBV7-2 many - TGTGCCAGCAGCTCCCGGGGCACCGGGGAGCTGTTTTTT CASSSRGTGELFF
TRBJ2-7 TRBV27 - TRBD2 TGTGCCAGCAGGGAGTTTGCGGGAGCCATATCAGCCGAGCAGTACTTC CASREFAGAISAEQYF
TRBJ1-2 TRBV11-3 - - TGTGCCAGCAGCTTAGCCCCCGGACAGAGTGGCTACACCTTC CASSLAPGQSGYTF
TRBJ2-7 TRBV29-1 - - TGCAGCGTTGGTGGGGGCGCCGTTGGCGAGCAGTACTTC CSVGGGAVGEQYF
TRBJ2-6 TRBV7-2 many - TGTGCCACCAAGAGGGGGGGTCCCTCTGGGGCCAACGTCCTGACTTTC CATKRGGPSGANVLTF
TRBJ2-1 TRBV6-5 - TRBD2 TGTGCCAGCAGATCAAGCGGGAGGGTGTGGTTCTTC CASRSSGRVWFF
TRBJ1-1 TRBV7-9 few TRBD1 TGTGCCAGCAGCCCAGGACAGGGTTTGGTCACTGAAGCTTTCTTT CASSPGQGLVTEAFF
TRBJ2-5 TRBV12-3/TRBV12-4 few - TGTGCCAGCAGTTTCTGGCAGACCAAAGAGACCCAGTACTTC CASSFWQTKETQYF
TRBJ1-2 TRBV19 few - TGTGCCAGTAGTATAACCGGCAGGAGGATTAACTATGGCTACACCTTC CASSITGRRINYGYTF
TRBJ1-1 TRBV20-1 - - TGCAGTGCCACGGGGCTGAACACTGAAGCTTTCTTT CSATGLNTEAFF
TRBJ1-4 TRBV28 - - TGTGCCAGCAGTTTATTGTTCGGGCCTATGTTTTTT CASSLLFGPMFF
TRBJ2-1 TRBV4-2 - TRBD2 TGTGCCAGCAGCCAAGAAGCGGGAGGGTTAAATGAGCAGTTCTTC CASSQEAGGLNEQFF
TRBJ1-5 TRBV20-1 few - TGCAGTGCTAGAGGAGGCAGGGTAGGGGGTCAGCCCCAGCATTTT CSARGGRVGGQPQHF
TRBJ1-6 TRBV27 - - TGTGCCAGCAGTTTTAGGGGTACACCCCTCCACTTT CASSFRGTPLHF
TRBJ2-3 TRBV2 few TRBD2 TGTGCCAGCACTTTGTTGACTAGCGGCACAGATACGCAGTATTTT CASTLLTSGTDTQYF
TRBJ1-5 TRBV20-1 - TRBD1 TGCAGTGCTATAGGACTGCAGGGGGATAGCAATCAGCCCCAGCATTTT CSAIGLQGDSNQPQHF
TRBJ1-5 TRBV6-2/TRBV6-3 many - TGTGCCAGCAGTTACATCCGGGATAGCAATCAGCCCCAGCATTTT CASSYIRDSNQPQHF
TRBJ2-5 TRBV6-1 - TRBD2 TGTGCCGGGAGCGGGAGGTATGAGACCCAGTACTTC CAGSGRYETQYF
TRBJ2-4 TRBV7-2 few - TGTGCCAGCAGCTTATCTCCAAGCCTTGCCAAAAACATTCAGTACTTC CASSLSPSLAKNIQYF
TRBJ2-1 TRBV27 - - TGTGCCAGCAGTCCTTACAGGGTATCAGAGAATGAGCAGTTCTTC CASSPYRVSENEQFF
TRBJ2-5 TRBV24-1 few TRBD2 TGTGCCACCAGTGACCAATCAACGGGCCTAGCGGACTTAGAGACCCAGTACTTC CATSDQSTGLADLETQYF
TRBJ1-4 TRBV2 few - TGTGCCAGCAGTGAGGGACGCGGCGGGGAAAAACTGTTTTTT CASSEGRGGEKLFF
TRBJ2-1 TRBV20-1 - TRBD2 TGCAGTGCTGCAAAAGCGGGAGGCTACAATGAGCAGTTCTTC CSAAKAGGYNEQFF
TRBJ2-1 TRBV7-3 many - TGTGCCAGCAGCTTAATGGCCCAATCCAATGAGCAGTTCTTC CASSLMAQSNEQFF
TRBJ2-1 TRBV10-3 few - TGTGCCATCAAGACCTCCTCAGCAGGGGCTCTCGACAATGAGCAGTTCTTC CAIKTSSAGALDNEQFF
TRBJ1-2 TRBV12-3/TRBV12-4 many - TGTGCCAGCAGTACTTTCAGGGGCGTCGGCTACACCTTC CASSTFRGVGYTF
TRBJ2-1 TRBV27 many - TGTGCCAGCAGTTTATCGCCGGGAGAATGGGATGAGCAGTTCTTC CASSLSPGEWDEQFF